A selection of T cell receptor beta chains follows, all from one sample in a study of patients and donors after allogeneic stem cell transplantation. Using its own MiXCR run on the RT-PCR reads, TCRdb lists one record per CDR3 protein. Here the sample spans tens of thousands of distinct CDR3 sequences, 48% being singletons. Sequencing input: blood, either unsorted or a sorted T cell fraction (not recorded which). The receptor source for this set is a human donor who was either an allogeneic HSCT recipient or a stem cell or donor lymphocyte infusion donor (not recorded which). It is not recorded whose cells these are; they may come from a transplant donor. CDR3s include the opening cysteine and the closing phenylalanine or tryptophan. D genes are given only for firm matches. Clone size is given for some rows only: seen once, a few or many times, or a class if the clone is expanded.

j_gene: TRBJ1-1; d_gene: -; v_gene: TRBV29-1; abundance: -; CDR3nt: TGCAGCGTTGAATTAGGGGGGACTGAAGCTTTCTTT; CDR3aa: CSVELGGTEAFF
j_gene: TRBJ1-2; d_gene: -; v_gene: TRBV7-2; abundance: -; CDR3nt: TGTGCCAGCAGCTTAGGGAATCAGGGGAAAGGGTATGGCTACACCTTC; CDR3aa: CASSLGNQGKGYGYTF
j_gene: TRBJ1-2; d_gene: -; v_gene: TRBV3-1; abundance: few; CDR3nt: TGTGCCAGCGGCCCCAGGGAATTTGGCTACACCTTC; CDR3aa: CASGPREFGYTF
j_gene: TRBJ1-1; d_gene: -; v_gene: TRBV14; abundance: -; CDR3nt: TGTGCCAGCAGCCAAGATCTTACACGCACTGAAGCTTTCTTT; CDR3aa: CASSQDLTRTEAFF
j_gene: TRBJ1-1; d_gene: -; v_gene: TRBV14; abundance: -; CDR3nt: TGTGCCAGCAGCGATATGATACGGCCGTTGAACACTGAAGCTTTCTTT; CDR3aa: CASSDMIRPLNTEAFF
j_gene: TRBJ1-4; d_gene: -; v_gene: TRBV6-5; abundance: few; CDR3nt: TGTGCCAGCAGTTACCTCCCCAGGGACGGTAATGAAAAACTGTTTTTT; CDR3aa: CASSYLPRDGNEKLFF
j_gene: TRBJ1-5; d_gene: -; v_gene: TRBV7-2; abundance: -; CDR3nt: TGTGCCAGCAGCCCACCCGGGGTCCAGAAGCCCCAGCATTTT; CDR3aa: CASSPPGVQKPQHF
j_gene: TRBJ1-3; d_gene: -; v_gene: TRBV12-3/TRBV12-4; abundance: few; CDR3nt: TGTGCCAGCAGCCCAGACACAGACTCTGGAAACACCATATATTTT; CDR3aa: CASSPDTDSGNTIYF
j_gene: TRBJ1-1; d_gene: TRBD1; v_gene: TRBV4-3; abundance: -; CDR3nt: TGCGCCAGCAGCCGTGGGTTACTGGGACAGCAGAACACTGAAGCTTTCTTT; CDR3aa: CASSRGLLGQQNTEAFF
j_gene: TRBJ1-4; d_gene: -; v_gene: TRBV29-1; abundance: -; CDR3nt: TGCAGCGTTCCCGTTGGGCTCCGAAATGAAAAACTGTTTTTT; CDR3aa: CSVPVGLRNEKLFF
j_gene: TRBJ1-1; d_gene: -; v_gene: TRBV29-1; abundance: once; CDR3nt: TGCACCGACAGAACTCCCACTGAAGCTTTCTTT; CDR3aa: CTDRTPTEAFF
j_gene: TRBJ1-2; d_gene: -; v_gene: TRBV27; abundance: -; CDR3nt: TGTGCCAGCGCTACTCAGGGGAATGGCTACACCTTC; CDR3aa: CASATQGNGYTF
j_gene: TRBJ1-1; d_gene: TRBD1; v_gene: TRBV6-1; abundance: -; CDR3nt: TGTGCCAGCTCCGACAGGGCGGCGGCTTTCTTT; CDR3aa: CASSDRAAAFF
j_gene: TRBJ1-5; d_gene: -; v_gene: TRBV6-2/TRBV6-3; abundance: many; CDR3nt: TGTGCCAGCAGTTACCCCGGGGATTATAGCAATCAGCCCCAGCATTTT; CDR3aa: CASSYPGDYSNQPQHF
j_gene: TRBJ1-2; d_gene: -; v_gene: TRBV20-1; abundance: few; CDR3nt: TGCAGTGCTAGAGAAACGACAGGCGGCATTAACTATGGCTACACCTTC; CDR3aa: CSARETTGGINYGYTF
j_gene: TRBJ2-1; d_gene: -; v_gene: TRBV12-3/TRBV12-4; abundance: -; CDR3nt: TGTGCCAGCAGTTTTAAGGAGGTCGGTGAGCAGTTCTTC; CDR3aa: CASSFKEVGEQFF
j_gene: TRBJ2-1; d_gene: TRBD2; v_gene: TRBV20-1; abundance: -; CDR3nt: TGCAGTGCTAGGCCCGGGACTAGCGCGAGCAATGAGCAGTTCTTC; CDR3aa: CSARPGTSASNEQFF
j_gene: TRBJ1-6; d_gene: -; v_gene: TRBV4-3; abundance: -; CDR3nt: TGCGCCAGCAGCCAAGATCTATGGGGGTGGAATAATTCACCCCTCCACTTT; CDR3aa: CASSQDLWGWNNSPLHF
j_gene: TRBJ2-7; d_gene: TRBD2; v_gene: TRBV27; abundance: -; CDR3nt: TGTGCCAGCAGTTTCACGTTAGCGGGAGCCTCCTACGAGCAGTACTTC; CDR3aa: CASSFTLAGASYEQYF
j_gene: TRBJ2-1; d_gene: TRBD2; v_gene: TRBV7-9; abundance: many; CDR3nt: TGTGCCAGCAGCACCCAACACATCGGACTAGCGGGGGAGAATGAGCAGTTCTTC; CDR3aa: CASSTQHIGLAGENEQFF
j_gene: TRBJ1-5; d_gene: -; v_gene: TRBV27; abundance: few; CDR3nt: TGTGCCAGCAGTTTTGGCAATCAGCCCCAGCATTTT; CDR3aa: CASSFGNQPQHF
j_gene: TRBJ1-1; d_gene: TRBD1; v_gene: TRBV2; abundance: -; CDR3nt: TGTGCCAGCGGACAGGGAAGGAACACTGAAGCTTTCTTT; CDR3aa: CASGQGRNTEAFF